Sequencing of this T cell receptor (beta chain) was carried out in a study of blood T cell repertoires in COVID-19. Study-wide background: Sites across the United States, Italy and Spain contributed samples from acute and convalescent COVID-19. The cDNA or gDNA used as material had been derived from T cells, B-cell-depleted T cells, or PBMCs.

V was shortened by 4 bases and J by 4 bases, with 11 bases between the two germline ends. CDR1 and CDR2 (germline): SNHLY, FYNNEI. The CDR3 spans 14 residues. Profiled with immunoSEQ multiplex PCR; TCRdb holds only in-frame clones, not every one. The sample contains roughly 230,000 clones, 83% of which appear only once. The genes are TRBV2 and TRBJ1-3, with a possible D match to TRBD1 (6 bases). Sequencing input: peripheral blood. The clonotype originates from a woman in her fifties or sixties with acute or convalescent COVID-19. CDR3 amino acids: CASSGQDSGNTIYF. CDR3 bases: TGTGCCAGCAGTGGACAGGACTCAGGAAACACCATATATTTT.